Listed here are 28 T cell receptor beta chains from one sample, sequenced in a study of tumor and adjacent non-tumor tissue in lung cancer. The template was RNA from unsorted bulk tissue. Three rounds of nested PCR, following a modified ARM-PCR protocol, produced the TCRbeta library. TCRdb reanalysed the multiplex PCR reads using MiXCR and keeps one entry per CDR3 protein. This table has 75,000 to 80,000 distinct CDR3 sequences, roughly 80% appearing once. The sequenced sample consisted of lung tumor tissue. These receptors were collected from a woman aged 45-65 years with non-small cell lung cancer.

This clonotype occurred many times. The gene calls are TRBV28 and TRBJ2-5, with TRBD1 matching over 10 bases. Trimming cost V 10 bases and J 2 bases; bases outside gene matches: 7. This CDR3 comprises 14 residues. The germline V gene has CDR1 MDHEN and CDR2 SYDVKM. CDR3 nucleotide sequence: TGTGCCATCGGGGGACAGGGGAGGCAAGAGACCCAGTACTTC. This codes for CAIGGQGRQETQYF.

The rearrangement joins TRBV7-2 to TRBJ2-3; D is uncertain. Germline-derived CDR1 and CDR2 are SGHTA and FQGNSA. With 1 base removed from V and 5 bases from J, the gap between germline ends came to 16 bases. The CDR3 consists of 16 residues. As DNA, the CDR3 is TGTGCCAGCAGCTTAGGCACGGGCGGAAGCCAAGATACGCAGTATTTT. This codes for CASSLGTGGSQDTQYF.

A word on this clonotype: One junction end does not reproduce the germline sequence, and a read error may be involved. The CDR3 DNA follows: TGTGTCAGCGGCTCAGGACTAGCGGGAGTGTTCAGCGAGCAGTACTTC. Its translation: CVSGSGLAGVFSEQYF. This chain uses TRBV5-4 with TRBJ2-7, with 13 bases aligning to TRBD2. From germline, CDR1 is SGHNT and CDR2 YYREEE (reference sequence). CDR3 length: 16 residues.

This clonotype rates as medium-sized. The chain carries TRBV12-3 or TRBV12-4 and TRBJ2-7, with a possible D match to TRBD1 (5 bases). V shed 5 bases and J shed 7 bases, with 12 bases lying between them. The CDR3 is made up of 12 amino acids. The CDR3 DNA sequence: TGTGCCAGCAGTCGACAGCTTGGGGAGCAGTACTTC. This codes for CASSRQLGEQYF.

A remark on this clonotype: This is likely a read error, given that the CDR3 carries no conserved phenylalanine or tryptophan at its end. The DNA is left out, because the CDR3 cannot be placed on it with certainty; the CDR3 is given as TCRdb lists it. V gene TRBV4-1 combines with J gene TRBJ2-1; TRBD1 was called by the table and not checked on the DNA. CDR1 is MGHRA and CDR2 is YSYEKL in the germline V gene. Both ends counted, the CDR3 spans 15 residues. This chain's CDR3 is CASSQVIYIQGEQLS.

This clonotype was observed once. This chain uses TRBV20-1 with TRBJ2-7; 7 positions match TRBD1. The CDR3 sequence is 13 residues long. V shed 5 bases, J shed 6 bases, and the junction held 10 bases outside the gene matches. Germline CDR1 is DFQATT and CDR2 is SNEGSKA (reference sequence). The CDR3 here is CSAARTGSCEQYF. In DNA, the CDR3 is TGCAGTGCTGCAAGGACAGGAAGCTGCGAGCAGTACTTC.

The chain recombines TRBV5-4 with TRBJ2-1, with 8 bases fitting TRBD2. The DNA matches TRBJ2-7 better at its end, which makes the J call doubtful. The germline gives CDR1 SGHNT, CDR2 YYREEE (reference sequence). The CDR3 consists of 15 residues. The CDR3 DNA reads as TGTGCCAGCAGGCCGGAACTAGCGGATTACAATGAGCAGTACTTC. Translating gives CASRPELADYNEQYF.

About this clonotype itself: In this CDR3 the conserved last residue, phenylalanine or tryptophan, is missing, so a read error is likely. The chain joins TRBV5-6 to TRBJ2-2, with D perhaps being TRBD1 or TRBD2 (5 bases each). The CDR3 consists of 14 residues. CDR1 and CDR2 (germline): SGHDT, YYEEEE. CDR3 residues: CVSSLGRNTRELFL. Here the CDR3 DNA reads TGTGTCAGCAGTTTGGGACGGAACACCCGGGAGCTGTTTCTT.

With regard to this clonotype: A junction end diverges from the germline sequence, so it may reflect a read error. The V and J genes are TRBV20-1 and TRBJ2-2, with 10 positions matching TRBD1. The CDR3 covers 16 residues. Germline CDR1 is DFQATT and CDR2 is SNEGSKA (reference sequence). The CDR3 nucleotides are TGCAATGCTAGATGGATAAGACAGGGGGCCGCCGGGGAGCTGTTTTTT. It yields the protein CNARWIRQGAAGELFF.

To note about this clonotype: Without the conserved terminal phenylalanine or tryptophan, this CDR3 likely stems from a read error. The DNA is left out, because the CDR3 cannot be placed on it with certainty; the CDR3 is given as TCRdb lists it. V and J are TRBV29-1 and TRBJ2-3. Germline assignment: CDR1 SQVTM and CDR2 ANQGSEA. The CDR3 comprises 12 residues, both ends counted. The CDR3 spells CSVVRLTDTQCI.

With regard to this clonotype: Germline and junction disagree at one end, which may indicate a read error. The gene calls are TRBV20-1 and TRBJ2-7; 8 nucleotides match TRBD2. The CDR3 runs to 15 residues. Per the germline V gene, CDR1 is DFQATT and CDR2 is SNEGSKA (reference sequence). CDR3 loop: CSSRGISGNTYEQYF. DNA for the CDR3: TGCAGTTCTAGGGGGATTAGCGGGAACACCTACGAGCAGTATTTC.

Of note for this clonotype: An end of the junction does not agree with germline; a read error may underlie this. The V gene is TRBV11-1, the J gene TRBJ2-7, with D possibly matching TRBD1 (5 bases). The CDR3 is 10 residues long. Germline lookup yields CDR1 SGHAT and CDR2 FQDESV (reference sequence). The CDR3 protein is CASSWTLQYF. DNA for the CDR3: TGTGCCAGCAGTTGGACACTGCAGTATTTC.

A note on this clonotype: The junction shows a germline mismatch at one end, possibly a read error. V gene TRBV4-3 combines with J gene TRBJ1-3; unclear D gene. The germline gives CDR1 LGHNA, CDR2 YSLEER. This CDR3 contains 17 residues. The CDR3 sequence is CASSQTWTDYSRNTIYF. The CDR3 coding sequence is TGCGCCAGCAGCCAAACATGGACTGACTACTCTAGAAACACCATATATTTT.

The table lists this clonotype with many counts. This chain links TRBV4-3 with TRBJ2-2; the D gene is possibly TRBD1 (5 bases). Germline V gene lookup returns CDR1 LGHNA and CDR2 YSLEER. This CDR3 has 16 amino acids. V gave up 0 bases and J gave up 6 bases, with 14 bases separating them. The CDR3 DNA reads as TGCGCCAGCAGCCAAGAGGTCTCCAGGGTGTCCGGGGAGCTGTTTTTT. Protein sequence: CASSQEVSRVSGELFF.

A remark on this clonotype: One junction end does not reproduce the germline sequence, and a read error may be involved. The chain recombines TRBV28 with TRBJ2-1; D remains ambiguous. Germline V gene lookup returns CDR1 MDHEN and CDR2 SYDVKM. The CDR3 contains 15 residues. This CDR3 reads CARRSSQPTPPEQSF. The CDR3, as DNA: TGTGCCCGCAGATCTTCTCAGCCCACGCCGCCCGAGCAGTCCTTC.

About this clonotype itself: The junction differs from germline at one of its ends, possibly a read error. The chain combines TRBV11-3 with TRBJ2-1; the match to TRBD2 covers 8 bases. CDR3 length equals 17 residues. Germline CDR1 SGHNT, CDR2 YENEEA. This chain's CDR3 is CASSFSGTASSYNEQFF. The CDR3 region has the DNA TGTGCCAGCAGCTTTAGCGGGACGGCCAGCTCATACAATGAACAGTTCTTC. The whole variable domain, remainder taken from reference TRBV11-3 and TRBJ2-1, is EAGVVQSPRYKIIEKKQPVAFWCNPISGHNTLYWYLQNLGQGPELLIRYENEEAVDDSQLPKDRFSAERLKGVDSTLKIQPAELGDSAVYLCASSFSGTASSYNEQFFGPGTRLTVL.

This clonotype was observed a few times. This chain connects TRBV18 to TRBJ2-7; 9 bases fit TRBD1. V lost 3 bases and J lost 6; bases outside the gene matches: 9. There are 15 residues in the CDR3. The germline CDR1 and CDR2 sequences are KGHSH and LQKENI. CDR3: CASSPPGQGFGEQYF. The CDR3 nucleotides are TGTGCCAGCTCACCTCCGGGACAGGGATTCGGCGAGCAGTACTTC.

The CDR3 nucleotides read TGTGCCAGCAGTTATCCCCAGGGAGATGCCTACAATGAGCAGTTCTTC. As protein: CASSYPQGDAYNEQFF. This chain connects TRBV6-6 to TRBJ2-1, with D perhaps being TRBD1 or TRBD2 (5 bases each). Trimming took 3 bases from V and 2 from J, leaving 14 bases between them. Germline values: CDR1 MNHNY, CDR2 SVGAGI (reference sequence). The CDR3 consists of 16 residues.

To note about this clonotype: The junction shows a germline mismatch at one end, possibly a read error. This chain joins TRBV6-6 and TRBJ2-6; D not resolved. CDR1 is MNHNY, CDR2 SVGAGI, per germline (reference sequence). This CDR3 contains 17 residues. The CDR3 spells CASSYPGGPSGVNVLTF. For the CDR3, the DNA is TGTGCCAGCAGTTACCCAGGTGGACCCTCTGGGGTCAACGTCCTAACTTTC.

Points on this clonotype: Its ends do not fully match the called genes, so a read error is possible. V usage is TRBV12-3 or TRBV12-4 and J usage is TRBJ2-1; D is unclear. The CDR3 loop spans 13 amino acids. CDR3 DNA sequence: TGTGCCATCAGTTTAGGTGTGGACAATGAGCAGTTCTTC. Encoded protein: CAISLGVDNEQFF.

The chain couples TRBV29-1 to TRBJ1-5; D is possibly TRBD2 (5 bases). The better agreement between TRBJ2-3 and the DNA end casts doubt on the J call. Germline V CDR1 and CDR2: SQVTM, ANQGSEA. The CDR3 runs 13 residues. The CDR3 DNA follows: TGCAGCGCGGGGTCCGGGATTAATCAGCCCCAGTATTTT. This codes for CSAGSGINQPQYF.

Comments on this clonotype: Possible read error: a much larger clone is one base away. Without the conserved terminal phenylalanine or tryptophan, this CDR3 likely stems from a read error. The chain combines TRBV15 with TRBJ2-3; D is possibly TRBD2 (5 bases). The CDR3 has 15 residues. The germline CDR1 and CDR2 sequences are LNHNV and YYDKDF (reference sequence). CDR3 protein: CTTSTRGRGTDTQYS. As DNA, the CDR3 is TGTACCACCAGCACCCGCGGGCGCGGCACAGATACGCAGTATTCT.

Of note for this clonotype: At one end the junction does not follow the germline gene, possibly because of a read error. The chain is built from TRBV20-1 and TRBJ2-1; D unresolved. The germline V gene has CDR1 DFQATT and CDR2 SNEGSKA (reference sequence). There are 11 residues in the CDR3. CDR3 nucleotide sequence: TGCAATGCTAGAGGTTACTATTCGCAGTTCTTC. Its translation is CNARGYYSQFF.

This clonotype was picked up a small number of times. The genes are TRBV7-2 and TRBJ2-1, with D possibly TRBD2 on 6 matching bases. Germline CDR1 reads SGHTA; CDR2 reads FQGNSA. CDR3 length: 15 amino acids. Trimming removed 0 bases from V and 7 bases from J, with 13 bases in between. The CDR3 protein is CASSLASGGLNEQFF. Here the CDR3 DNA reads TGTGCCAGCAGCTTAGCTAGCGGAGGTTTGAATGAGCAGTTCTTC.

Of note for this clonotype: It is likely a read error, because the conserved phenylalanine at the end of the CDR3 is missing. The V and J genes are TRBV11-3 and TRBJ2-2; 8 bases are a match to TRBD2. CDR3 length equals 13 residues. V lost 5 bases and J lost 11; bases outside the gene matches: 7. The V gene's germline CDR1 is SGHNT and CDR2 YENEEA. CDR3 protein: CASSHGTSGELFL. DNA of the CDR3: TGTGCCAGCAGCCACGGGACTAGTGGTGAGCTGTTTTTG.

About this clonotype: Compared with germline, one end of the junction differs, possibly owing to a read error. Here the CDR3 DNA reads TGCAGCGGCGATCCCTTAACATATGACTACACCTTC. Protein sequence: CSGDPLTYDYTF. V usage is TRBV29-1 and J usage is TRBJ1-2; no definite D call. Germline values: CDR1 SQVTM, CDR2 ANQGSEA. There are 12 residues in the CDR3.

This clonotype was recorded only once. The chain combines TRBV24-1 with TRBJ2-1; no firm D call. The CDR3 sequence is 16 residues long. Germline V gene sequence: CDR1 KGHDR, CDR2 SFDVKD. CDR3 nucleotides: TGTCCCAGCAGTAAGGCCAGCAGTAGATCATACAATGAGCAGTTCTTC. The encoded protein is CPSSKASSRSYNEQFF.

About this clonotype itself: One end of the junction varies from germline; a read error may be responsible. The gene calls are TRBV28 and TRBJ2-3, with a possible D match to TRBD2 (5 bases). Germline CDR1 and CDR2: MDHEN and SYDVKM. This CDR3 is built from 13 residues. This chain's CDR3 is CASSFGSTDAQYF. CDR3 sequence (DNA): TGTGCCAGTAGTTTTGGGAGCACAGATGCGCAGTATTTT.